These T cell receptor beta chains were read from a single sample in a study of regulatory T cells in long-lasting Graves disease. Each CDR3 protein gets one entry after TCRdb re-called the multiplex PCR reads with MiXCR. Of over 300,000 distinct CDR3 sequences listed, about 18% are singletons. Specimen: peripheral blood mononuclear cells (PBMCs), collected when the disease was refractory, from a patient treated with antithyroid drugs. Receptor source: a female donor with Graves disease. The CDR3 runs from the conserved cysteine through the conserved F or W. The order of the fields is CDR3 protein, CDR3 DNA, V gene, J gene, D gene, clone size. D genes are given only for firm matches. Clone size, where shown, is once, few, many, or a class for clones that have expanded.

CDR3 protein: CASSLSLTTGELFF
CDR3 DNA: TGTGCCAGCAGCTTAAGTCTTACTACCGGGGAGCTGTTTTTT
V gene: TRBV7-3
J gene: TRBJ2-2
D gene: -
clone size: -

CDR3 protein: CASSQVFPRTSSYEQYF
CDR3 DNA: TGCGCCAGCAGCCAAGTTTTTCCGCGGACTAGCTCCTACGAGCAGTACTTC
V gene: TRBV4-1
J gene: TRBJ2-7
D gene: TRBD2
clone size: -

CDR3 protein: CASSLRGRGTQYF
CDR3 DNA: TGTGCCAGCAGCCTGAGGGGGCGGGGGACCCAGTACTTC
V gene: TRBV3-1
J gene: TRBJ2-5
D gene: -
clone size: few

CDR3 protein: CAWTIAGLQETQYF
CDR3 DNA: TGTGCCTGGACCATAGCGGGGCTTCAAGAGACCCAGTACTTC
V gene: TRBV30
J gene: TRBJ2-5
D gene: TRBD2
clone size: many

CDR3 protein: CASSQTHTQYF
CDR3 DNA: TGTGCCAGCAGCCAAACCCATACGCAGTATTTT
V gene: TRBV3-1
J gene: TRBJ2-3
D gene: -
clone size: -

CDR3 protein: CASSYKGDRVFSGVDQPQHF
CDR3 DNA: TGTGCCAGCAGTTACAAAGGGGACAGGGTTTTTTCTGGCGTCGATCAGCCCCAGCATTTT
V gene: TRBV6-5
J gene: TRBJ1-5
D gene: TRBD1
clone size: few

CDR3 protein: CAISEPNPGGGGSTQYF
CDR3 DNA: TGTGCCATCAGTGAGCCCAACCCCGGAGGCGGGGGTAGCACCCAGTACTTC
V gene: TRBV10-3
J gene: TRBJ2-5
D gene: TRBD2
clone size: many

CDR3 protein: CASSESVRGHQPQHF
CDR3 DNA: TGCGCCAGCAGTGAGTCGGTAAGGGGGCATCAGCCCCAGCATTTT
V gene: TRBV10-2
J gene: TRBJ1-5
D gene: TRBD1
clone size: once

CDR3 protein: CASSSQGTANQPQHF
CDR3 DNA: TGTGCCAGCAGTTCCCAAGGGACCGCCAATCAGCCCCAGCATTTT
V gene: TRBV12-3/TRBV12-4
J gene: TRBJ1-5
D gene: -
clone size: many

CDR3 protein: CASSSRDIQYF
CDR3 DNA: TGTGCCAGCAGCTCCCGGGACATTCAGTACTTC
V gene: TRBV2
J gene: TRBJ2-4
D gene: -
clone size: many

CDR3 protein: CASSATDRGRTGELFF
CDR3 DNA: TGTGCCAGCAGTGCGACTGACAGGGGTCGCACCGGGGAGCTGTTTTTT
V gene: TRBV12-3/TRBV12-4
J gene: TRBJ2-2
D gene: TRBD1
clone size: many

CDR3 protein: CASSLAPGLAAETQYF
CDR3 DNA: TGTGCCAGCAGCCTCGCCCCGGGACTAGCGGCAGAGACCCAGTACTTC
V gene: TRBV7-2
J gene: TRBJ2-5
D gene: TRBD2
clone size: many

CDR3 protein: CATSPGLGAGELFF
CDR3 DNA: TGTGCCACCAGCCCGGGACTAGGGGCCGGGGAGCTGTTTTTT
V gene: TRBV15
J gene: TRBJ2-2
D gene: TRBD2
clone size: many

CDR3 protein: CASRLAGGVEQYF
CDR3 DNA: TGTGCCAGCAGATTAGCGGGAGGTGTTGAGCAGTACTTC
V gene: TRBV7-2
J gene: TRBJ2-7
D gene: TRBD2
clone size: -

CDR3 protein: CASSWRVSYEQYF
CDR3 DNA: TGTGCCAGCAGTTGGAGAGTATCCTACGAGCAGTACTTC
V gene: TRBV12-3/TRBV12-4
J gene: TRBJ2-7
D gene: -
clone size: few

CDR3 protein: CATGTGIDIGYEQYF
CDR3 DNA: TGTGCCACCGGGACAGGGATCGACATAGGCTACGAGCAGTACTTC
V gene: TRBV24-1
J gene: TRBJ2-7
D gene: TRBD1
clone size: many

CDR3 protein: CLGSSNTEAFF
CDR3 DNA: TGTCTGGGCTCATCGAACACTGAAGCTTTCTTT
V gene: TRBV29-1
J gene: TRBJ1-1
D gene: -
clone size: many

CDR3 protein: CASSLRTGGEGYTF
CDR3 DNA: TGTGCCAGCAGTCTCCGGACAGGGGGTGAAGGCTACACCTTC
V gene: TRBV28
J gene: TRBJ1-2
D gene: TRBD1
clone size: -

CDR3 protein: CASSYPQYVNTEAFF
CDR3 DNA: TGTGCCAGCAGTTACCCCCAATATGTGAACACTGAAGCTTTCTTT
V gene: TRBV6-5
J gene: TRBJ1-1
D gene: -
clone size: many

CDR3 protein: CASSIGQGRLGEQYF
CDR3 DNA: TGTGCCAGTAGTATAGGACAGGGGAGGTTGGGCGAGCAGTACTTC
V gene: TRBV19
J gene: TRBJ2-7
D gene: TRBD1
clone size: -

CDR3 protein: CASSPLPGLAGERGNIQYF
CDR3 DNA: TGTGCCAGCAGCCCACTCCCGGGACTAGCGGGAGAGAGGGGGAACATTCAGTACTTC
V gene: TRBV14
J gene: TRBJ2-4
D gene: TRBD2
clone size: few

CDR3 protein: CASRFTGTGDYERYF
CDR3 DNA: TGTGCCAGCAGATTTACCGGGACAGGGGACTACGAGCGGTACTTC
V gene: TRBV6-2/TRBV6-3
J gene: TRBJ2-7
D gene: TRBD1
clone size: -

CDR3 protein: CASSPGTEGFQPQHF
CDR3 DNA: TGTGCCAGCAGTCCTGGGACAGAGGGATTTCAGCCCCAGCATTTT
V gene: TRBV28
J gene: TRBJ1-5
D gene: TRBD1
clone size: -

CDR3 protein: CASGGGTETQYF
CDR3 DNA: TGTGCCAGCGGTGGGGGAACAGAGACCCAGTACTTC
V gene: TRBV3-1
J gene: TRBJ2-5
D gene: -
clone size: -

CDR3 protein: CASSLGRINTEAFF
CDR3 DNA: TGCGCCAGCAGCTTAGGCAGAATTAACACTGAAGCTTTCTTT
V gene: TRBV5-1
J gene: TRBJ1-1
D gene: -
clone size: -

CDR3 protein: CASSLPDSPLEQYF
CDR3 DNA: TGTGCCAGCAGCTTACCCGACAGCCCCCTCGAGCAGTACTTC
V gene: TRBV7-9
J gene: TRBJ2-7
D gene: -
clone size: few

CDR3 protein: CASSLDPGGPDTEAFF
CDR3 DNA: TGTGCCAGCAGCTTAGATCCGGGGGGCCCGGACACTGAAGCTTTCTTT
V gene: TRBV11-2
J gene: TRBJ1-1
D gene: -
clone size: many

CDR3 protein: CAISDPGQGLLTRDF
CDR3 DNA: TGTGCCATCAGTGACCCGGGACAGGGACTCCTTACTCGGGACTTC
V gene: TRBV10-3
J gene: TRBJ2-7
D gene: TRBD1
clone size: -

CDR3 protein: CASSVDSQPTPNYGYTF
CDR3 DNA: TGTGCCAGCAGCGTAGACTCACAACCGACACCTAACTATGGCTACACCTTC
V gene: TRBV9
J gene: TRBJ1-2
D gene: -
clone size: few

CDR3 protein: CASSSRGSYEQYF
CDR3 DNA: TGTGCCAGCAGCTCCAGGGGTTCCTACGAGCAGTACTTC
V gene: TRBV7-3
J gene: TRBJ2-7
D gene: -
clone size: many

CDR3 protein: CASSLVSGRDYEQYF
CDR3 DNA: TGCGCCAGCAGCTTGGTGAGCGGGAGGGACTACGAGCAGTACTTC
V gene: TRBV5-1
J gene: TRBJ2-7
D gene: TRBD2
clone size: few

CDR3 protein: CASSSNRGPNEKLFF
CDR3 DNA: TGTGCCAGCAGTTCAAACCGGGGTCCTAATGAAAAACTGTTTTTT
V gene: TRBV6-5
J gene: TRBJ1-4
D gene: -
clone size: -

CDR3 protein: CAWSMGFYGYTF
CDR3 DNA: TGTGCCTGGAGCATGGGTTTCTATGGCTACACCTTC
V gene: TRBV30
J gene: TRBJ1-2
D gene: -
clone size: -

CDR3 protein: CASSRGTGPYEQYF
CDR3 DNA: TGTGCCAGCAGTCGCGGGACAGGCCCCTACGAGCAGTACTTC
V gene: TRBV6-1
J gene: TRBJ2-7
D gene: TRBD1
clone size: many

CDR3 protein: CSARDLSRGREETQYF
CDR3 DNA: TGCAGTGCTAGAGATCTTTCTCGCGGGAGGGAGGAGACCCAGTACTTC
V gene: TRBV20-1
J gene: TRBJ2-5
D gene: TRBD2
clone size: many

CDR3 protein: CASSLAAGSDGYTF
CDR3 DNA: TGTGCCAGCAGCTTAGCGGCAGGGTCGGATGGCTACACCTTC
V gene: TRBV11-1
J gene: TRBJ1-2
D gene: -
clone size: many

CDR3 protein: CASSDRDVRSNQPQHF
CDR3 DNA: TGTGCCAGCTCGGACCGGGACGTTCGTAGCAATCAGCCCCAGCATTTT
V gene: TRBV18
J gene: TRBJ1-5
D gene: -
clone size: few